These 15 T cell receptor beta chains share one sample of origin, sequenced in a study of T cells in Graves' hyperthyroidism and ophthalmopathy. The TCR beta CDR3 regions underwent amplification using RNA transcripts as the source. Primed by the HTBI set, a first-round RT-PCR was run on the TCR CDR3. Via MiXCR, TCRdb re-called the multiplex PCR reads, giving one row per CDR3 protein. In the table there are hundreds of thousands of distinct CDR3 sequences, approximately 15% of which are singletons. Source material: blood. These receptor sequences come from a woman aged 55-70 years with Graves' ophthalmopathy.

This chain joins TRBV20-1 and TRBJ2-1; D is perhaps TRBD2 (6 bases). V lost 1 base and J 0 bases, leaving 25 bases between the germline ends. Germline CDR1 reads DFQATT; CDR2 reads SNEGSKA (reference sequence). The CDR3 loop spans 20 amino acids. The CDR3 reads CSARVTGDNTSHPSYNEQFF. The CDR3 bases are TGCAGTGCTAGAGTGACGGGGGATAATACATCACATCCCTCCTACAATGAGCAGTTCTTC.

J is TRBJ2-1 and V is TRBV6-4, with TRBD2 matching 11 bases. V gave up 7 bases and J gave up 4 bases; unmatched junction bases: 12. Germline CDR1 reads MRHNA; CDR2 reads SNTAGT. This CDR3 is 17 amino acids long. The CDR3 region has the DNA TGTGCCAGCAAGCTAGCGGGGGGCTCAAAGCCGTACAATGAGCAGTTCTTC. As protein: CASKLAGGSKPYNEQFF.

This clonotype showed up many times. The rearrangement joins TRBV30 to TRBJ1-1; D unresolved. The V end was cut by 0 bases, the J end by 6 bases, with 14 bases between. CDR1 is GTSNPN and CDR2 is SVGIG in the germline V gene (reference sequence). CDR3 length: 14 amino acids. CDR3 nucleotides: TGTGCCTGGAGTGTACGTGACGGGCGGGCTGAAGCTTTCTTT. This encodes CAWSVRDGRAEAFF. Using reference TRBV30 and TRBJ1-1 for the parts outside the CDR3, the full variable domain is SQTIHQWPATLVQPVGSPLSLECTVEGTSNPNLYWYRQAAGRGLQLLFYSVGIGQISSEVPQNLSASRPQDRQFILSSKKLLLSDSGFYLCAWSVRDGRAEAFFGQGTRLTVV.

The chain uses TRBV11-2 and TRBJ1-1; D unresolved. The CDR3 extends over 13 amino acids. Germline assignment: CDR1 SGHAT and CDR2 FQNNGV. V was pared by 5 bases and J by 1 base, with 8 bases between. In nucleotides, the CDR3 is TGTGCCAGCAGCCGGGTACGGAACACTGAAGCTTTCTTT. Its translation: CASSRVRNTEAFF.

V and J are TRBV20-1 and TRBJ1-1; D uncertain. The CDR3 extends over 13 amino acids. Germline V gene lookup returns CDR1 DFQATT and CDR2 SNEGSKA (reference sequence). Trimming removed 5 bases at V and 5 bases at J, with 15 bases between. This chain's CDR3 is CSAAQPRRTEAFF. The CDR3 coding sequence is TGCAGTGCTGCCCAGCCCAGGCGAACTGAAGCTTTCTTT.

Many counts were recorded for this clonotype. The genes are TRBV13 and TRBJ1-1; D uncertain. CDR3 length: 14 residues. Looked up from germline, CDR1 is PRHDT and CDR2 is FYEKMQ (reference sequence). V lost 0 bases and J lost 2, with 7 bases in between. The CDR3, as DNA: TGTGCCAGCAGCTTAGGCCAGACCAACACTGAAGCTTTCTTT. It codes for CASSLGQTNTEAFF.

There are a few counts of this clonotype. A clone one base away is much larger, so this may be a read error. J is TRBJ2-5 and V is TRBV12-3 or TRBV12-4; the match to TRBD2 covers 9 bases. This CDR3 spans 16 amino acids. Losses at the gene ends were 1 base for V and 4 bases for J; bases not matched to a gene: 7. The CDR3 here is CASSLGLAAIRETQYF. The CDR3 coding sequence is TGTGCCAGCAGTTTAGGACTAGCGGCTATCCGAGAGACCCAGTACTTC.

This clonotype appeared a few times. This chain links TRBV30 with TRBJ2-5; no clear D gene. Trimming took off 6 bases at V and 5 bases at J, with 13 bases between the two ends. The germline gives CDR1 GTSNPN, CDR2 SVGIG (reference sequence). This CDR3 has 12 residues. The CDR3 region has the DNA TGTGCCTGCCCGGGTTTGGGGGAGACCCAGTACTTC. Translating gives CACPGLGETQYF.

This clonotype was detected many times. The V call is TRBV18, the J call TRBJ1-3; D remains unclear. Germline CDR1 reads KGHSH; CDR2 reads LQKENI. The V end was cut by 1 base, the J end by 0 bases, with 10 bases between. This CDR3 region has 16 residues. Here the CDR3 reads CASSPRAGFSGNTIYF. Written as DNA, the CDR3 is TGTGCCAGCTCACCACGCGCGGGGTTCTCTGGAAACACCATATATTTT.

This clonotype was found many times. The genes are TRBV6-1 and TRBJ2-7; TRBD1 aligns across 8 bases. The trim removed 2 bases at V and 1 base at J, leaving 4 bases unmatched. This CDR3 is built from 15 residues. Germline CDR1 and CDR2: MNHNS and SASEGT. The DNA of the CDR3 is TGTGCCAGCAGTGAACAGGGGGCTACTTCCTACGAGCAGTACTTC. Translated: CASSEQGATSYEQYF.

This clonotype has ten or more counts. The chain combines TRBV5-1 with TRBJ2-7; 7 nucleotides agree with TRBD1. V lost 0 bases to trimming and J lost 6 bases; unmatched junction nucleotides: 9. This CDR3 is 15 amino acids long. Germline V gene data show CDR1 as SGHRS and CDR2 as YFSETQ. The CDR3 DNA follows: TGCGCCAGCAGCTTGGACACAGGGGCCCACGGCGAGCAGTACTTC. Amino acids: CASSLDTGAHGEQYF.

This clonotype was seen at least ten times. J is TRBJ2-1 and V is TRBV12-3 or TRBV12-4, with a tentative D call TRBD1 (5 bases). CDR3 length equals 15 residues. V was shortened by 2 bases and J by 0 bases, with 8 bases between the two germline ends. The CDR3 region has the DNA TGTGCCAGCAGTTTAAGCGACAGCTCCTACAATGAGCAGTTCTTC. Its protein is CASSLSDSSYNEQFF.

J is TRBJ1-4 and V is TRBV5-4; D remains ambiguous. Germline-derived CDR1 and CDR2 are SGHNT and YYREEE (reference sequence). This CDR3 has 13 residues. Deletions cut 1 base from V and 10 bases from J, with 11 bases between. CDR3 DNA sequence: TGTGCCAGCAGCTTGAATCGTGACGGAAAACTGTTTTTT. Translation gives CASSLNRDGKLFF.

This clonotype was counted between two and nine times. The rearrangement links TRBV20-1 to TRBJ2-7, with 8 nucleotides matching TRBD2. The CDR3 has 15 residues. Germline V gene sequence: CDR1 DFQATT, CDR2 SNEGSKA (reference sequence). V dropped 4 bases and J dropped 0; count of bases not matched to a gene: 8. The CDR3 sequence is CSAKSAREDSYEQYF. CDR3 DNA sequence: TGCAGTGCTAAGAGCGCGCGGGAGGACTCCTACGAGCAGTACTTC.

V gene TRBV20-1 combines with J gene TRBJ1-1, with D uncertain. CDR3 size: 14 residues. V shed 5 bases and J shed 4 bases, with 17 bases lying between them. Looked up from germline, CDR1 is DFQATT and CDR2 is SNEGSKA (reference sequence). This chain's CDR3 is CSAQARTEGTEAFF. For the CDR3, the DNA is TGCAGTGCTCAGGCCAGAACCGAAGGCACTGAAGCTTTCTTT.